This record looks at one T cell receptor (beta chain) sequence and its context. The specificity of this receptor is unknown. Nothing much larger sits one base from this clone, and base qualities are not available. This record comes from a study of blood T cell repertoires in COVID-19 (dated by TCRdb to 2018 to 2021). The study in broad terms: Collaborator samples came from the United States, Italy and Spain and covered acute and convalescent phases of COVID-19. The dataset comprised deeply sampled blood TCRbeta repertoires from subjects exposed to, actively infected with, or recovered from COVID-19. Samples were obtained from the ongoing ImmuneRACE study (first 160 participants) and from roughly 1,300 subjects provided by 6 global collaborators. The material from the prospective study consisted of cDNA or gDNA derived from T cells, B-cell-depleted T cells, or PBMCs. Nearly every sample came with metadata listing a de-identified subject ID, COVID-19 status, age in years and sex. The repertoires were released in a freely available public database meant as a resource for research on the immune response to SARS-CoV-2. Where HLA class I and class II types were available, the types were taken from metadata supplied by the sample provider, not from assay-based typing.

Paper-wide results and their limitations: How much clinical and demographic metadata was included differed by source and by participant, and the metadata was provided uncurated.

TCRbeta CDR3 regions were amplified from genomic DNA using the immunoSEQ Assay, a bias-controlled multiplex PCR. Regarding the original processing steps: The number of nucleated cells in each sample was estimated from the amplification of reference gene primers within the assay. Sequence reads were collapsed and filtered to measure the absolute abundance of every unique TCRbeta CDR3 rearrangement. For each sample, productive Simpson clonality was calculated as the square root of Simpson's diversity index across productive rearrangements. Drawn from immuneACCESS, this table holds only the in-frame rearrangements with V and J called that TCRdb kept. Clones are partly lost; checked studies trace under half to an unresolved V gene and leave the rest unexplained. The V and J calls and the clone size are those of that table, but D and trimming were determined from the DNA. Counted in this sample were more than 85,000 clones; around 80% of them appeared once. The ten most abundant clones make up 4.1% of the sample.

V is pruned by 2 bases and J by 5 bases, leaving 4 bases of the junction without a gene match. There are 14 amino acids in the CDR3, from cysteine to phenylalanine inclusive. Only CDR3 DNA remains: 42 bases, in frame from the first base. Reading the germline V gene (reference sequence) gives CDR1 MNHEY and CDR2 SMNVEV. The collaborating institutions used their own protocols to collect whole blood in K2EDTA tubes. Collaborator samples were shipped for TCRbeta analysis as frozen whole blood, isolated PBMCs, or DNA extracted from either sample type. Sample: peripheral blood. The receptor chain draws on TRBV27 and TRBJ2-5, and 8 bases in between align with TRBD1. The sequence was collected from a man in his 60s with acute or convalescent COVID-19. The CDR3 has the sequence CASSLQGAFETQYF. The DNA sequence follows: TGTGCCAGCAGTTTACAGGGGGCTTTCGAGACCCAGTACTTC.